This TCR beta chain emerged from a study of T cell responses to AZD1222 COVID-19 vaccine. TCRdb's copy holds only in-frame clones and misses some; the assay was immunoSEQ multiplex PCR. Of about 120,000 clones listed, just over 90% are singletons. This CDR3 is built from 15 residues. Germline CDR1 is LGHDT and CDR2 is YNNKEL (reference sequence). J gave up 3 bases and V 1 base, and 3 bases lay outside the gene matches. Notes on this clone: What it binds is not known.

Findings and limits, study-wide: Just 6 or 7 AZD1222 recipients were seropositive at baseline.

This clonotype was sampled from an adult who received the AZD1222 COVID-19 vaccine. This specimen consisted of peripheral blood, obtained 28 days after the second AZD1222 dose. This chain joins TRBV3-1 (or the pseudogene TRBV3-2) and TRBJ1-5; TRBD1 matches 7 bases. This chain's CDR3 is CASSQGQGSNQPQHF. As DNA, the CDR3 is TGTGCCAGCAGCCAAGGACAGGGTTCCAATCAGCCCCAGCATTTT.